One sample yielded the 10 T cell receptor beta chains listed below, sequenced in a study of glioma-infiltrating T cells. Using RNA template, CDR3s of TCR alpha and beta were amplified with iRepertoire arm-PCR. TCRdb used MiXCR to reprocess the multiplex PCR reads, holding one entry per CDR3 protein. Among about 400,000 distinct CDR3 sequences listed, roughly two fifths were seen once. Sample: glioma tissue, nonneoplastic brain tissue, or PBMCs (not recorded which). The receptor source for this set is a human donor with low-grade glioma or glioblastoma, undergoing nonglioma brain surgery, or in good health (not recorded which).

The rearrangement uses TRBV19 and TRBJ1-1, with unresolved D. Trimming took off 2 bases at V and 5 bases at J, with 18 bases between the two ends. CDR3 size: 16 residues. The germline V gene encodes CDR1 LNHDA and CDR2 SQIVND (reference sequence). The CDR3: CASSISIWRTGTEAFF. The DNA of the CDR3 is TGTGCCAGTAGTATAAGTATTTGGAGAACGGGGACTGAAGCTTTCTTT.

The genes are TRBV19 and TRBJ1-5, with a tentative D call TRBD1 (5 bases). This CDR3 has 15 amino acids. Trimming pared 3 bases from V and 0 bases from J, leaving 9 bases between. Germline CDR1 and CDR2: LNHDA and SQIVND (reference sequence). The CDR3 region has the DNA TGTGCCAGTAGTATGAGAGGGGATAGCAATCAGCCCCAGCATTTT. Protein sequence: CASSMRGDSNQPQHF.

The sample holds many counts of this clonotype. V gene TRBV20-1 combines with J gene TRBJ1-1; no reliable D call. The CDR3 extends over 11 amino acids. Trimming took off 4 bases at V and 13 bases at J, with 16 bases between the two ends. The V gene's germline CDR1 is DFQATT and CDR2 SNEGSKA (reference sequence). CDR3 loop: CSANAQFTSFF. DNA of the CDR3: TGCAGTGCTAACGCACAATTTACCAGTTTCTTT.

The V and J genes are TRBV28 and TRBJ2-3; TRBD2 might be the D (7 bases). Germline V gene sequence: CDR1 MDHEN, CDR2 SYDVKM. The V gene lost 2 bases and the J gene lost 0 bases, with 18 bases spanning the gap. The CDR3 sequence is 18 residues long. For the CDR3, the DNA is TGTGCCAGCAGTTTAAGGGGGGGACCGGGAGCAAGCACAGATACGCAGTATTTT. As protein: CASSLRGGPGASTDTQYF.

The table lists this clonotype with a few counts. V and J are TRBV11-2 and TRBJ2-7; 8 bases match TRBD2. CDR1 and CDR2 (germline): SGHAT, FQNNGV. The V and J ends lost 5 bases and 2 bases, in that order; junction bases with no gene match: 5. CDR3 size: 14 residues. The CDR3 loop reads CASSIGGGPYEQYF. The DNA of the CDR3 is TGTGCCAGCAGCATCGGCGGGGGGCCCTACGAGCAGTACTTC.

The gene calls are TRBV7-2 and TRBJ2-5; maybe TRBD1 (6 bases). V gave up 4 bases and J gave up 5 bases, with 11 bases separating them. The length of the CDR3 is 13 residues. Germline V gene sequence: CDR1 SGHTA, CDR2 FQGNSA. CDR3 region: CASSSRQVETQYF. Here the CDR3 DNA reads TGTGCCAGCAGCTCCCGACAGGTCGAGACCCAGTACTTC.

This clonotype showed up just a few times. This chain links TRBV3-1 with TRBJ2-5; D might be TRBD1 (5 bases). CDR1 and CDR2 (germline): LGHDT, YNNKEL (reference sequence). The CDR3 sequence is 12 residues long. The germline V and J ends were trimmed by 7 bases and 5 bases, with 11 bases remaining between them. Here the CDR3 reads CASNQGGETQYF. DNA for the CDR3: TGTGCCAGCAACCAGGGTGGGGAGACCCAGTACTTC.

The chain has TRBV28 and TRBJ2-2; D gene uncertain. Germline V lookup: CDR1 MDHEN, CDR2 SYDVKM. V was clipped by 1 base and J by 4 bases, with 10 bases between them. The CDR3 totals 15 residues. Here the CDR3 reads CASSLYESGTGELFF. The DNA of the CDR3 is TGTGCCAGCAGTTTATACGAATCGGGCACCGGGGAGCTGTTTTTT. The entire variable domain, with the rest obtained from reference TRBV28 and TRBJ2-2, is as follows: DVKVTQSSRYLVKRTGEKVFLECVQDMDHENMFWYRQDPGLGLRLIYFSYDVKMKEKGDIPEGYSVSREKKERFSLILESASTNQTSMYLCASSLYESGTGELFFGEGSRLTVL.

The rearrangement uses TRBV7-9 and TRBJ1-2, with 10 positions matching TRBD1. CDR3 length: 13 residues. V shed 1 base and J 12 bases; nucleotides not matched to a gene: 5. Germline values: CDR1 SEHNR, CDR2 FQNEAQ (reference sequence). The DNA of the CDR3 is TGTGCCAGCAGCTTAGGCTCGGGACAGGGGAACACCTTC. Translation: CASSLGSGQGNTF. Full variable domain (missing parts from reference TRBV7-9 and TRBJ1-2): DTGVSQNPRHKITKRGQNVTFRCDPISEHNRLYWYRQTLGQGPEFLTYFQNEAQLEKSRLLSDRFSAERPKGSFSTLEIQRTEQGDSAMYLCASSLGSGQGNTFGSGTRLTVV.

This clonotype was picked up a small number of times. The V gene is TRBV2, the J gene TRBJ2-1; D is undetermined. The germline V gene has CDR1 SNHLY and CDR2 FYNNEI. V lost 2 bases and J lost 3, with 5 bases in between. The CDR3 covers 13 residues. CDR3 DNA: TGTGCCAGCAGTGAATGGGACTACAATGAGCAGTTCTTC. This translates into CASSEWDYNEQFF. Combining the CDR3 with reference TRBV2 and TRBJ2-1 gives the whole variable domain EPEVTQTPSHQVTQMGQEVILRCVPISNHLYFYWYRQILGQKVEFLVSFYNNEISEKSEIFDDQFSVERPDGSNFTLKIRSTKLEDSAMYFCASSEWDYNEQFFGPGTRLTVL.